Following are 10 T cell receptor beta chains from one sample sequenced in a study of blood T cell repertoires in COVID-19. The method was immunoSEQ multiplex PCR; TCRdb's version includes in-frame clones alone and lacks a portion of them. The sample holds 300,000 or so clones; 80% to 95% are singletons and the top ten take 0.95% to 1.2%. The specimen was PBMCs or T cells enriched from blood (not recorded which). Receptors were obtained from a woman between 25 and 40 years old who had recovered from COVID-19.

The chain employs TRBV3-1 (or the pseudogene TRBV3-2) and TRBJ1-5; 10 bases are a match to TRBD1. Trimming cost V 4 bases and J 2 bases; bases outside gene matches: 2. The CDR3 runs 15 residues. Germline-derived CDR1 and CDR2 are LGHDT and YNNKEL (reference sequence). The CDR3 sequence: CASSPGTGGNQPQHF. CDR3 DNA sequence: TGTGCCAGCAGCCCCGGGACAGGGGGCAATCAGCCCCAGCATTTT.

The chain uses TRBV7-3 and TRBJ2-2, with D possibly matching TRBD1 (6 bases). This CDR3 is 17 amino acids long. Trimming removed 5 bases from V and 3 bases from J, with 19 bases in between. Germline assignment: CDR1 SGHTA and CDR2 FQGTGA. The CDR3 coding sequence is TGTGCCAGCAGCCCCGCCCCGGGCAGGGGTTACACCGGGGAGCTGTTTTTT. Its protein product is CASSPAPGRGYTGELFF.

The chain recombines TRBV7-8 with TRBJ2-7; maybe TRBD2 (5 bases). The CDR3 sequence is 16 residues long. Looked up from germline, CDR1 is SGHVS and CDR2 is FQNEAQ. V lost 5 bases and J 5 bases, leaving 22 bases between the germline ends. For the CDR3, the DNA is TGTGCCAGCAGCCCTGACGGAGGAGTATGGTTTGACGAGCAGTACTTC. Translation gives CASSPDGGVWFDEQYF.

The chain couples TRBV6-5 to TRBJ2-1, with D maybe TRBD1 (8 bases). V lost 6 bases, J lost 7 bases, and 16 bases lay in between. Germline V gene sequence: CDR1 MNHEY, CDR2 SVGAGI. CDR3 size: 14 residues. In DNA form, the CDR3 reads TGTGCCAGCAGCTCGAACAGGGGGGGAAATGAGCAGTTCTTC. It is translated as CASSSNRGGNEQFF.

The V call is TRBV19, the J call TRBJ2-2; the D is unclear. The CDR3 runs to 14 residues. CDR1 is LNHDA, CDR2 SQIVND, per germline (reference sequence). V lost 3 bases to trimming and J lost 0 bases, with 5 bases between them. For the CDR3, the DNA is TGTGCCAGTAGTATTCCAGCGAACACCGGGGAGCTGTTTTTT. Translating gives CASSIPANTGELFF.

This clone came up once. This chain joins TRBV9 and TRBJ1-2; 8 nucleotides agree with TRBD1. In germline, CDR1 is SGDLS, CDR2 YYNGEE. CDR3 size: 13 residues. The J segment lost 4 bases and the V segment lost 3 bases, leaving 2 bases of the junction unmatched. The CDR3 loop is CASSGGQVYGYTF. Written as DNA, the CDR3 is TGTGCCAGCAGCGGGGGACAGGTCTATGGCTACACCTTC. Complete variable domain (other parts from reference TRBV9 and TRBJ1-2): DSGVTQTPKHLITATGQRVTLRCSPRSGDLSVYWYQQSLDQGLQFLIQYYNGEERAKGNILERFSAQQFPDLHSELNLSSLELGDSALYFCASSGGQVYGYTFGSGTRLTVV.

The gene calls are TRBV2 and TRBJ2-3; D is uncertain. From germline, CDR1 is SNHLY and CDR2 FYNNEI. V lost 6 bases and J 6 bases, leaving 13 bases between the germline ends. This CDR3 comprises 13 residues. CDR3: CASSILGVDTQYF. The CDR3 DNA is TGTGCCAGCAGCATACTCGGTGTCGATACGCAGTATTTT.

J is TRBJ2-7 and V is TRBV28; 8 nucleotides agree with TRBD2. The V gene's germline CDR1 is MDHEN and CDR2 SYDVKM. The CDR3 contains 16 residues. With V trimmed by 3 bases and J by 0 bases, 7 bases remained unmatched. The CDR3 here is CASSLSLAGGSYEQYF. The CDR3 DNA is TGTGCCAGCAGTTTGAGTCTAGCGGGTGGCTCCTACGAGCAGTACTTC. Full variable domain (outside the CDR3, taken from reference TRBV28 and TRBJ2-7): DVKVTQSSRYLVKRTGEKVFLECVQDMDHENMFWYRQDPGLGLRLIYFSYDVKMKEKGDIPEGYSVSREKKERFSLILESASTNQTSMYLCASSLSLAGGSYEQYFGPGTRLTVT.

The V call is TRBV2, the J call TRBJ2-7; the D is unclear. The CDR3 spans 17 residues. V dropped 3 bases and J dropped 0 bases, with 18 bases sitting between them. Germline V gene lookup returns CDR1 SNHLY and CDR2 FYNNEI. The CDR3 nucleotides are TGTGCCAGCAGTGACCTACCCCGATCGAGGAGCTCCTACGAGCAGTACTTC. It encodes CASSDLPRSRSSYEQYF.

The rearrangement links TRBV6-2 or TRBV6-3 to TRBJ2-7, with 14 bases lining up with TRBD2. Germline lookup yields CDR1 MNHEY and CDR2 SVGEGT. With V trimmed by 2 bases and J by 2 bases, 8 bases remained unmatched. There are 18 residues in the CDR3. The CDR3 sequence: CASSYLRTSGRNTYEQYF. CDR3 bases: TGTGCCAGCAGTTACCTCCGGACTAGCGGGAGGAACACCTACGAGCAGTACTTC.